The clone carrying this T cell receptor beta chain was recorded at least ten times. Antigen: not known. The study made its TCR cDNA through 5'RACE template switching. That step introduced a universal primer site along with UMIs. TCRdb recomputed calls from the 5' RACE reads with MiXCR, one row per CDR3 protein. The sample lists about 150,000 distinct CDR3 sequences, under 7% occurring once. The germline CDR1 and CDR2 sequences are SGHVS and FNYEAQ. The CDR3 consists of 14 residues. Trimming at V came to 4 bases and at J to 4 bases, leaving 5 bases not matched to a gene. These data are taken from a study of T cells after yellow fever vaccination. Points from the study as a whole: Subsequent to the booster, the majority of primary-vaccination clones reappeared (roughly 97% CD4, around 90% CD8). Peaking faster, on day 5 versus 15, the secondary response was nonetheless weaker. High-abundance clonotypes from the bulk population could contaminate FACS-sorted repertoires.

The specimen comprised CD4+ T cells sorted from PBMCs, sampled 10 days after the yellow fever booster vaccination. The gene calls are TRBV7-6 and TRBJ1-2; 8 bases align to TRBD1. This TCR was sampled from a man aged 25 to 40 who received the YFV17D yellow fever vaccine. In nucleotides, the CDR3 is TGTGCCAGCAGCTCGAGGACAGGGTCCTATGGCTACACCTTC. Protein sequence: CASSSRTGSYGYTF.